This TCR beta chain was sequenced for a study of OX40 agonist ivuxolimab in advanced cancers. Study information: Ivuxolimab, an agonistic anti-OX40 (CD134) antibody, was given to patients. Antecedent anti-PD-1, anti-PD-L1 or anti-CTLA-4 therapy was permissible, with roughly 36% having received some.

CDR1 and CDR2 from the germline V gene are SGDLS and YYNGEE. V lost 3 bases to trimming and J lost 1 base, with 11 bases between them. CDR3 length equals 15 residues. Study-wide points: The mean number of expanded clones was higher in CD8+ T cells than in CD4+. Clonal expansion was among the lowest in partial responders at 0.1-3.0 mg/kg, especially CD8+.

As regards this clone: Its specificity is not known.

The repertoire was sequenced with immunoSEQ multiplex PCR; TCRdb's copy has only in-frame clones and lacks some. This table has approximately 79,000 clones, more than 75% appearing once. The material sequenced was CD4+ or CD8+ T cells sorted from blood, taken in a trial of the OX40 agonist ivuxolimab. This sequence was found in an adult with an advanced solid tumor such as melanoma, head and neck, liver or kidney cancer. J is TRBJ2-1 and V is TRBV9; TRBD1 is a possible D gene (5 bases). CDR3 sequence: CASSAPGRSYNEQFF. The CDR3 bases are TGTGCCAGCAGCGCCCCAGGGCGGTCCTACAATGAGCAGTTCTTC.